This T cell receptor beta chain is drawn from a study of T cell responses to AZD1222 COVID-19 vaccine. At the level of the study: Second-dose groups at about 4 or about 12 weeks were pooled. Findings and caveats of the study: Clonal diversity may have been underestimated, and the donors were mostly white British, with more females than males. After two AZD1222 doses, spike-specific TCR breadth and depth rose versus day 0.

Unmatched junction bases numbered 5, after V lost 3 bases and J lost 2 bases. The CDR3 totals 16 residues. Germline CDR1 SGHAT, CDR2 FQNNGV. This table comes from immunoSEQ multiplex PCR, and its TCRdb copy is limited to in-frame clones, with some not included. The repertoire holds about 35,000 clones, about 86% seen once, with 6.8% in the top ten. On this clone: Its cognate antigen is unknown.

This receptor was identified in an adult in good health. The source material was peripheral blood, sampled on day 0 of AZD1222 vaccination. This chain joins TRBV11-2 and TRBJ2-5; TRBD2 matches 11 bases. The CDR3 bases are TGTGCCAGCAGCTTGGATTTAGCGGGGGGGCAAGAGACCCAGTACTTC. Translated, it gives CASSLDLAGGQETQYF. Full variable domain (outside the CDR3, taken from reference TRBV11-2 and TRBJ2-5): EAGVAQSPRYKIIEKRQSVAFWCNPISGHATLYWYQQILGQGPKLLIQFQNNGVVDDSQLPKDRFSAERLKGVDSTLKIQPAKLEDSAVYLCASSLDLAGGQETQYFGPGTRLLVL.